The T cell receptor (beta chain) under discussion was sequenced for a study of CD8+CD57+ T cells in acquired aplastic anemia. Turning to the study itself: 3.2 ug was the average amount of DNA from sorted CD4+ and CD8+ cells.

Of note for this clonotype: Its antigen is still unknown.

Study observations and caveats: No significant patient-versus-control difference appeared in CD8+ Simpson's diversity.

Genomic DNA provided the template from which TCR beta VDJ and CDR3 profiles were obtained. One entry per CDR3 protein results from TCRdb running MiXCR on the reads. The sample lists some 290,000 distinct CDR3 sequences; around three fifths were seen once. This sequence originates from a human donor with severe aplastic anemia or a healthy control (not recorded which). Sequenced: sorted CD4+, CD8+, or CD8+CD57+ T cells (not recorded which) from PBMCs.

The CDR3 DNA sequence: TGTGCCACCAGCGACCGGGGACAGGGGGTCGCTGAAGCTTTCTTT. Its protein product is CATSDRGQGVAEAFF. The V and J genes are TRBV15 and TRBJ1-1; 11 nucleotides agree with TRBD1. The trim removed 5 bases at V and 6 bases at J, leaving 8 bases unmatched. The CDR3 runs to 15 residues. Looked up from germline, CDR1 is LNHNV and CDR2 is YYDKDF (reference sequence).